A selection of T cell receptor beta chains follows, all from one sample in a study of blood T cell repertoires in COVID-19. Clones were sequenced by immunoSEQ multiplex PCR, and TCRdb holds only the in-frame ones, with some missing. The data hold more than 200,000 clones, with around 81% observed a single time. Sample: peripheral blood. The receptors here all came from a man aged 50 to 59 with active or convalescent COVID-19. Both conserved end residues are part of each CDR3. A D gene is named only where the DNA matches it firmly. Not every row has a clone size; where given, it reads once, few, many or a size class.

TRBJ2-3,14,.,.,TRBV6-5,TGTGCCAGCAGGCCAGGGGGGTACACAGATACGCAGTATTTT,CASRPGGYTDTQYF
TRBJ1-1,13,.,TRBD1,TRBV2,TGTGCCAGCAGCAGACAGGGAAACACTGAAGCTTTCTTT,CASSRQGNTEAFF
TRBJ2-3,18,.,TRBD2,TRBV4-2,TGTGCCAGCAGCCAAGGACGTAGCGGGGGGGCCTGGGGAGATACGCAGTATTTT,CASSQGRSGGAWGDTQYF
TRBJ2-7,15,.,TRBD1,TRBV5-1,TGCGCCAGCAGCTCGCCGGGACAGGGGGAGGACGAGCAGTACTTC,CASSSPGQGEDEQYF
TRBJ1-6,14,once,TRBD1,TRBV7-9,TGTGCCAGCACCAGGGGGGGGGATAATTCACCCCTCCACTTT,CASTRGGDNSPLHF
TRBJ1-1,13,.,.,TRBV6-5,TGTGCCAGCCCAGGGTATGTGAACACTGAAGCTTTCTTT,CASPGYVNTEAFF
TRBJ1-6,18,.,.,TRBV4-3,TGCGCCAGCAGCCAAGATAGCAGGGGTAGCTCCTATAATTCACCCCTCCACTTT,CASSQDSRGSSYNSPLHF
TRBJ2-3,16,.,.,TRBV10-3,TGTGCCATCAGTGAGCCGCAGACAGCTGGCACAGATACGCAGTATTTT,CAISEPQTAGTDTQYF
TRBJ2-7,13,.,.,TRBV2,TGTGCCAGCAGTGAGACACCAGACTACGAGCAGTACTTC,CASSETPDYEQYF
TRBJ1-3,12,.,.,TRBV29-1,TGCAGCGTTGAAGGCGGAGGAAACACCATATATTTT,CSVEGGGNTIYF
TRBJ1-4,19,.,.,TRBV4-1,TGCGCCAGCAGCCAAGATTGGTACAGGGTAGATGCAACTAATGAAAAACTGTTTTTT,CASSQDWYRVDATNEKLFF
TRBJ1-2,14,few,.,TRBV6-5,TGTGCCAGCCTCATTAGCGGGGCTCACTATGGCTACACCTTC,CASLISGAHYGYTF
TRBJ2-1,15,.,TRBD1,TRBV3-1/TRBV3-2,TGTGCCAGCAGCGACGGGACAGGGACTTACAATGAGCAGTTCTTC,CASSDGTGTYNEQFF
TRBJ2-2,15,.,TRBD2,TRBV7-2,TGTGCCAGCAGCCCTAGCGGGGCGAACACCGGGGAGCTGTTTTTT,CASSPSGANTGELFF
TRBJ2-5,16,.,TRBD2,TRBV4-1,TGCGCCAGCAGCCAAGTTCTTAGCGGGGGGGTGGAGACCCAGTACTTC,CASSQVLSGGVETQYF
TRBJ1-5,15,.,.,TRBV6-5,TGTGCCAGCAGTTACGGGACACCTAGCAATCAGCCCCAGCATTTT,CASSYGTPSNQPQHF
TRBJ1-2,12,.,.,TRBV3-1/TRBV3-2,TGTGCCAGCAGCCAAGATCGGAGCGGCTACACCTTC,CASSQDRSGYTF
TRBJ1-5,13,.,TRBD1,TRBV2,TGTGCCAGCAGTGGACAGGGTAATCAGCCCCAGCATTTT,CASSGQGNQPQHF
TRBJ1-4,15,.,TRBD1,TRBV7-6,TGTGCCAGCAGCTCTCGACAGGGGCGTAATGAAAAACTGTTTTTT,CASSSRQGRNEKLFF
TRBJ1-5,13,once,.,TRBV7-2,TGTGCCAGCAGCTTAATGGGAGATCAGCCCCAGCATTTT,CASSLMGDQPQHF
TRBJ2-1,15,.,TRBD1,TRBV19,TGTGCCAGTAGTAAGGGGGCCAACGTAATCAATGAGCAGTTCTTC,CASSKGANVINEQFF
TRBJ1-6,16,.,.,TRBV27,TGTGCCAGCAGGGTCAATCAGGGGAACACTAATTCACCCCTCCACTTT,CASRVNQGNTNSPLHF
TRBJ1-6,14,few,TRBD1,TRBV24-1,TGTGCCACCAGTATGGGACAGGGGAATTCACCCCTCCACTTT,CATSMGQGNSPLHF
TRBJ1-5,19,.,TRBD1,TRBV6-2/TRBV6-3,TGTGCCAGCAGTTACCCGGACAGGGGGACCCTTAGGGGCAATCAGCCCCAGCATTTT,CASSYPDRGTLRGNQPQHF
TRBJ2-3,16,few,TRBD2,TRBV5-5,TGTGCCAGCAGCCTCCGCGGGGGGGCGCGCACAGATACGCAGTATTTT,CASSLRGGARTDTQYF
TRBJ1-6,15,.,.,TRBV7-2,TGTGCCAGCAGCTTTGGGCCGGCCCGGGAGTCACCCCTCCACTTT,CASSFGPARESPLHF
TRBJ2-7,17,.,TRBD1,TRBV6-1,TGTGCCAGCAGTGACCCGAGGGGACAGGGATACTCCTACGAGCAGTACTTC,CASSDPRGQGYSYEQYF
TRBJ2-7,20,.,.,TRBV21-1,TGTGCCAGCAGCAAAGGAAAGGCCCTCCGACAGGGCCGTTACGGGTACGAGCAGTACTTC,CASSKGKALRQGRYGYEQYF
TRBJ2-2,19,.,.,TRBV4-2,TGTGCCAGCAGCCAAGAAGCATGGGTTAGCGGAGGGAACGCCGGGGAGCTGTTTTTT,CASSQEAWVSGGNAGELFF
TRBJ1-1,14,.,TRBD1,TRBV7-2,TGTGCCAGCAGCCCCTTTTCAGGGGGCACTGAAGCTTTCTTT,CASSPFSGGTEAFF
TRBJ2-1,12,.,.,TRBV7-2,TGTGCCAGCAGCGAGAGTGGTAATGAGCAGTTCTTC,CASSESGNEQFF
TRBJ2-7,12,.,TRBD1,TRBV5-4,TGTGCCAGCAGCCCACAGGGGAACGAGCAGTACTTC,CASSPQGNEQYF
TRBJ2-1,16,.,.,TRBV30,TGTGCCTGGGACACGAACAGGATCAGCTCCTACAATGAGCAGTTCTTC,CAWDTNRISSYNEQFF
TRBJ1-2,18,few,TRBD1,TRBV10-3,TGTGCCATCAGTGAGTCCGGGACCGGACAGGGCAGGTACTATGGCTACACCTTC,CAISESGTGQGRYYGYTF
TRBJ2-3,15,.,.,TRBV6-4,TGTGCCAGCAGTGACTGGGGCGGTAGCACAGATACGCAGTATTTT,CASSDWGGSTDTQYF
TRBJ1-6,16,.,.,TRBV7-9,TGTGCCAGCAGCTTAGACAGTGGCTCCTATAATTCACCCCTCCACTTT,CASSLDSGSYNSPLHF
TRBJ2-7,15,.,TRBD2,TRBV6-5,TGTGCCAGCAGTCGGGGTGCTCGTAGCGGGGGCGAGCAGTACTTC,CASSRGARSGGEQYF
TRBJ1-3,14,.,.,TRBV11-2,TGTGCCAGCAGCTCGCGGGGCAATGGAAACACCATATATTTT,CASSSRGNGNTIYF
TRBJ1-5,14,.,.,TRBV28,TGTGCCAGCAGCCGCGGGGGGCCGGTTCAGCCCCAGCATTTT,CASSRGGPVQPQHF
TRBJ2-7,11,.,.,TRBV5-4,TGTGCCAGCGGTCCGCGAGGCGAGCAGTACTTC,CASGPRGEQYF
TRBJ2-5,15,.,.,TRBV5-1,TGCGCCAGCAGCCCCGCGGGGAACCGTCCAGAGACCCAGTACTTC,CASSPAGNRPETQYF
TRBJ1-5,16,.,.,TRBV4-2,TGTGCCAGCAGCCAAGAAAGGGCAGGGAAGGGTCAGCCCCAGCATTTT,CASSQERAGKGQPQHF
TRBJ1-5,16,.,TRBD1,TRBV6-2/TRBV6-3,TGTGCCAGCAGTTACTCGTGGGGACAGGTCAATCAGCCCCAGCATTTT,CASSYSWGQVNQPQHF
TRBJ1-2,14,.,TRBD1,TRBV6-5,TGTGCCAGCTATTACCCAGGGGGCGGCTATGGCTACACCTTC,CASYYPGGGYGYTF
TRBJ1-2,15,few,.,TRBV7-9,TGTGCCAGCAGCTTAGAAGGCAAACGATCAGGGGGCTACACCTTC,CASSLEGKRSGGYTF
TRBJ1-6,14,.,.,TRBV7-2,TGTGCCAGCAGCTCTACAAATACAGGGTCACCCCTCCACTTT,CASSSTNTGSPLHF
TRBJ1-6,15,.,TRBD1,TRBV30,TGTGCCTGGAGTGTACCTGACAGGGCCCTCTTTCACCTCCACTTT,CAWSVPDRALFHLHF
TRBJ1-2,16,.,.,TRBV14,TGTGCCAGCAGCCAGGCCGCCTTGGGAGTCACCTATGGCTACACCTTC,CASSQAALGVTYGYTF
TRBJ2-3,16,.,TRBD2,TRBV7-2,TGTGCCAGCAGCTCCGGACGGGGGGGCGAAACAGATACGCAGTATTTT,CASSSGRGGETDTQYF
TRBJ1-5,14,.,.,TRBV21-1,TGTGCCAGCGGGCCCGGGACAGGGGAACAGCCCCAGCATTTT,CASGPGTGEQPQHF
TRBJ1-2,16,.,.,TRBV5-1,TGCGCCAGCAGCTTGACAATGGACCCGGAGGTCGGCGGCTACACCTTC,CASSLTMDPEVGGYTF
TRBJ2-2,15,.,TRBD1,TRBV5-6,TGTGCCAGCAGATCGGGACAGCTCTTCACCGGGGAGCTGTTTTTT,CASRSGQLFTGELFF
TRBJ2-7,15,once,TRBD1,TRBV9,TGTGCCAGCAGCGCGCGGACAGGGGGCGGGAACGAGCAGTACTTC,CASSARTGGGNEQYF
TRBJ2-1,15,.,TRBD1,TRBV7-6,TGTGCCAGCAGCCGCGACAGGGCCACCTACAATGAGCAGTTCTTC,CASSRDRATYNEQFF
TRBJ1-5,14,.,.,TRBV6-6,TGTGCCAGCAGGGCAGGGATGGTTGATCAGCCCCAGCATTTT,CASRAGMVDQPQHF
TRBJ1-3,14,.,.,TRBV25-1,TGTGCCAGCAGTGAGTACAGGGACGGAAACACCATATATTTT,CASSEYRDGNTIYF
TRBJ2-3,13,.,.,TRBV2,TGTGCCAGCAGACGGGGGACGACAGATACGCAGTATTTT,CASRRGTTDTQYF
TRBJ1-2,14,.,.,TRBV2,TGTGCCAGCAGTGACAAGACAGAGAACTATGGCTACACCTTC,CASSDKTENYGYTF
TRBJ2-2,17,.,TRBD2,TRBV24-1,TGTGCCACCAGTGACCCTCACCGCGGGGGGAACACCGGGGAGCTGTTTTTT,CATSDPHRGGNTGELFF